This is a list of T cell receptor beta chains from one sample in a study of shared clonotypes between healthy human individuals. Some clones are missing from TCRdb's copy, which holds only in-frame ones; the method was immunoSEQ multiplex PCR. The sample carries around 990,000 clones, 60% to 80% recorded once. Specimen: memory CD4+ T cells from PBMCs. The receptors derive from a man aged 18 to 29 in good health. Some clones in this sample may be carry-over from other donors' samples. Both conserved end residues are trimmed from each CDR3. Fields, in order: V gene, J gene, CDR3 protein.

>TRBV28|TRBJ1-2
ASQAPADYGYT
>TRBV23-1|TRBJ1-4
ASSRGQGVYNEKLF
>TRBV2|TRBJ2-7
ARERLAAYEQY
>TRBV6-5|TRBJ2-1
ASSYPLTREQF
>TRBV28|TRBJ1-2
ASSLPRGGGYT
>TRBV6-5|TRBJ1-1
ASSRQANTEAF
>TRBV5-1|TRBJ2-2
ASSLETGANTGELF
>TRBV7-9|TRBJ2-1
ASSSTGTPYNEQF
>TRBV7-7|TRBJ1-5
ASRTRDSNQPQH
>TRBV10-1|TRBJ2-7
ASSDSPSYEQY
>TRBV5-1|TRBJ2-3
ASGFSPTDTQY
>TRBV7-8|TRBJ2-1
ASSLVQGREQF
>TRBV6-1|TRBJ1-1
ASSVRGRYTEAF
>TRBV28|TRBJ2-5
ASSPSGEETQY
>TRBV7-2|TRBJ2-7
ASSPSSYEQY
>TRBV2|TRBJ2-5
ASSERLSRETQY
>TRBV28|TRBJ1-1
ASSLRTGYSEAF
>TRBV7-8|TRBJ2-2
ASSPRGSNTGELF
>TRBV7-2|TRBJ2-7
ASSPWGGTAYEQY
>TRBV12-5|TRBJ2-3
ASGLGELTQY
>TRBV28|TRBJ1-1
ASSLGTLNTEAF
>TRBV10-3|TRBJ1-5
ATAGHTNQPQH
>TRBV28|TRBJ2-3
ASVTRAADTQY
>TRBV19|TRBJ1-5
ASSIDQRQPQH
>TRBV6-1|TRBJ1-1
ASSEAQLSTEAF
>TRBV5-8|TRBJ2-1
ASSLKGFNEQF
>TRBV19|TRBJ2-6
ASKTTGTWASGANVLT
>TRBV28|TRBJ1-2
ASRPWGTEANYGYT
>TRBV4-1|TRBJ2-2
ASSQRWGQRTGELF
>TRBV2|TRBJ2-7
ASSAHQQGQY
>TRBV7-8|TRBJ2-1
ASGGMTENEQF
>TRBV7-7|TRBJ2-5
ASSQFGQGKETQY
>TRBV7-9|TRBJ2-1
ASIPLGEGRYNEQF
>TRBV2|TRBJ2-6
ARRNSGANVLT
>TRBV4-1|TRBJ2-3
ASMGLAGVDTQY
>TRBV11-2|TRBJ1-5
ASSLTGNQPQH
>TRBV10-3|TRBJ2-4
AISESGGLAKNIQY
>TRBV18|TRBJ2-5
ASLEDRHQETQY